This T cell receptor (beta chain) was found in a study of T cell repertoires in cytomegalovirus infection. Study summary: It was the public TCR beta signatures that indicated both CMV infection and matching HLA type.

V lost 2 bases and J 3 bases, leaving 11 bases between the germline ends. CDR1 is MDHEN, CDR2 SYDVKM, per germline. The CDR3 runs to 14 residues. Study-wide results and caveats: CMV carriers having the relevant HLA were flagged by cumulative public TCR beta family frequency.

This clonotype was observed a handful of times. What it binds is unknown. MiXCR, run by TCRdb on the reads, gives a single entry per CDR3 protein. The table has a few hundred thousand distinct CDR3 sequences, over 15% seen once. The sequencing input was CD8+ T cells from PBMCs. The chain couples TRBV28 to TRBJ2-7, with D hard to call. The clonotype was recovered from a human donor in good health (CMV status not recorded). Some clones in this sample may be carry-over from other donors' samples. CDR3 amino acids: CASSLGLGFYEQYF. CDR3 in DNA: TGTGCCAGCAGTTTAGGTTTAGGTTTCTACGAGCAGTACTTC. Looking up the rest from reference TRBV28 and TRBJ2-7 gives the full variable domain: DVKVTQSSRYLVKRTGEKVFLECVQDMDHENMFWYRQDPGLGLRLIYFSYDVKMKEKGDIPEGYSVSREKKERFSLILESASTNQTSMYLCASSLGLGFYEQYFGPGTRLTVT.